A selection of T cell receptor beta chains follows, all from one sample in a study of cytomegalovirus exposure and HLA in healthy donors. Sequencing used immunoSEQ multiplex PCR; TCRdb keeps in-frame clones, though not all of them. The table records over 130,000 clones, more than 75% of them present only once. Sequencing was carried out using PBMCs. The receptors derive from a man aged 50 to 59 in good health and CMV-seronegative. Both conserved end residues are part of each CDR3. The order of the fields is V gene, D gene, clone size, J gene, CDR3 DNA, CDR3 protein. The D gene is left open where the match is weak. Where a row states a size, it is once, few, many or the class of an expanded clone; other rows omit it.

>TRBV19|TRBD1|-|TRBJ1-3
TGTGCCAGTAGTATCGGGACAGGTTTGGCCACCATATATTTT
CASSIGTGLATIYF
>TRBV18|-|-|TRBJ2-3
TGTGCCAGCTCACCGGGGGCTCGGAGCACAGATACGCAGTATTTT
CASSPGARSTDTQYF
>TRBV19|-|-|TRBJ2-2
TGTGCCAGTAGTATGGTCACAGGGAACACCGGGGAGCTGTTTTTT
CASSMVTGNTGELFF
>TRBV2|-|-|TRBJ2-3
TGTGCCAGCACTAGGACTCCACGGTCCACAGATACGCAGTATTTT
CASTRTPRSTDTQYF
>TRBV5-4|-|few|TRBJ2-2
TGTGCCAGCAGCTTCGATTTGGGAGATCGGGCCGGGGAGCTGTTTTTT
CASSFDLGDRAGELFF
>TRBV5-1|TRBD1|-|TRBJ1-2
TGCGCCAGCAGCTTGGACGGACAGGGGAGTGGCTACACCTTC
CASSLDGQGSGYTF
>TRBV7-8|TRBD1|-|TRBJ1-2
TGTGCCAGCAGCTCCAAGGGACAGGGGGCACTCGGCTACACCTTC
CASSSKGQGALGYTF
>TRBV5-1|TRBD1|few|TRBJ1-3
TGCGCCAGCAGCCCCTCATGGGGACAGGCCTCTGGAAACACCATATATTTT
CASSPSWGQASGNTIYF
>TRBV7-3|-|-|TRBJ1-1
TGTGCCAGCAGGGCAGGGGCAGGCCCAGCTTTCTTT
CASRAGAGPAFF
>TRBV2|TRBD1|-|TRBJ2-1
TGTGCCAGCAGTGAAATACAGGGGCCGTACAATGAGCAGTTCTTC
CASSEIQGPYNEQFF
>TRBV6-1|-|-|TRBJ2-2
TGTGCCAGCAGTGGTAGTGGCCCGGGGAAGTCTACCGGGGAGCTGTTTTTT
CASSGSGPGKSTGELFF
>TRBV7-8|-|-|TRBJ1-2
TGTGCCAGCAGCTTACTGACAGATTATGGCTACACCTTC
CASSLLTDYGYTF
>TRBV5-4|-|-|TRBJ1-1
TGTGCCAGCAGCTTGGAGGGGTTTAGTGAAGCTTTCTTT
CASSLEGFSEAFF
>TRBV20-1|-|-|TRBJ2-5
TGCAGTGTACAGGCACAAGAGACCCAGTACTTC
CSVQAQETQYF
>TRBV5-6|-|-|TRBJ1-1
TGTGCCAGCAGCTTGTCCGGACACGAGAACACTGAAGCTTTCTTT
CASSLSGHENTEAFF
>TRBV4-2|-|-|TRBJ2-2
TGTGCCAGCAGCCAAGATTCATTCGGGGGAGCGATGAACACCGGGGAGCTGTTTTTT
CASSQDSFGGAMNTGELFF
>TRBV6-1|TRBD1|-|TRBJ1-1
TGTGCCAGCAGGGGGGGGGACAGGCGGAATTCTTTCTTT
CASRGGDRRNSFF
>TRBV15|-|-|TRBJ2-2
TGTGCCACCAGTAACAGGGCGAACACCGGGGAGCTGTTTTTT
CATSNRANTGELFF
>TRBV29-1|-|once|TRBJ1-2
TGCAGCGTTGAAGATCCGGGGAACTATGGCTACACCTTC
CSVEDPGNYGYTF
>TRBV11-2|TRBD2|-|TRBJ2-7
TGTGCCAGCAGCTTCGGACTAGCGGTAATATCCTCCTACGAGCAGTACTTC
CASSFGLAVISSYEQYF
>TRBV12-5|-|-|TRBJ2-1
TGTGCTAGTTCCCGGGAGTTCAATGAGCAGTTCTTC
CASSREFNEQFF
>TRBV5-1|TRBD1|few|TRBJ2-7
TGCGCCAGCAGCTTGGGGGGGACAGGGAGAACCTACGAGCAGTACTTC
CASSLGGTGRTYEQYF
>TRBV28|TRBD1|-|TRBJ1-2
TGTGCCAGCAGTCAACTGACAGGGGAGAGGGGTGGCTACACCTTC
CASSQLTGERGGYTF
>TRBV2|-|-|TRBJ1-2
TGTGCCAGCAGTGAAGCGGGCCATGGCTACACCTTC
CASSEAGHGYTF
>TRBV2|-|-|TRBJ2-3
TGTGCCAGCCTACCCAGGTTTAGCACAGATACGCAGTATTTT
CASLPRFSTDTQYF
>TRBV2|TRBD2|-|TRBJ2-2
TGTGCCAGCAGGCCTAGCGGGGCCGGGGAGCTGTTTTTT
CASRPSGAGELFF
>TRBV30|-|-|TRBJ2-7
TGTGCCTGGAGGAGGAGTGGCGGCAGGGGATGGGAGCAGTACTTC
CAWRRSGGRGWEQYF
>TRBV19|-|few|TRBJ1-4
TGTGCCAGCCGTGGGGGAGGAACTAATGAAAAACTGTTTTTT
CASRGGGTNEKLFF
>TRBV5-1|TRBD1|-|TRBJ2-5
TGCGCCAGCAGCTTTGGGACAGAACAAGAGACCCAGTACTTC
CASSFGTEQETQYF
>TRBV10-1|-|-|TRBJ2-1
TGCGCCAGCAGTAAGGACAGGAGGGATGAGCAGTTCTTC
CASSKDRRDEQFF
>TRBV27|TRBD2|-|TRBJ2-2
TGTGCCAGCAGTCCGTTAGCGGGACTAAACACCGGGGAGCTGTTTTTT
CASSPLAGLNTGELFF
>TRBV19|-|-|TRBJ1-5
TGTGCCAGTAGTATATATGGGGGGAGAAATCAGCCCCAGCATTTT
CASSIYGGRNQPQHF
>TRBV7-2|TRBD2|-|TRBJ2-3
TGTGCCAGCAGCTTAACTAGCGGGGGATACACAGATACGCAGTATTTT
CASSLTSGGYTDTQYF
>TRBV4-1|-|-|TRBJ2-1
TGCGCCAGCAGCCAAGATACAGGTCCCAATGAGCAGTTCTTC
CASSQDTGPNEQFF
>TRBV29-1|TRBD2|-|TRBJ2-7
TGCAGCGTAGGCGGACTAGCGGGAGGACTATACGAGCAGTACTTC
CSVGGLAGGLYEQYF
>TRBV2|TRBD1|few|TRBJ2-5
TGTGCCAGCAGCCAACAGGGGCTCTTTCAAGAGACCCAGTACTTC
CASSQQGLFQETQYF
>TRBV28|-|-|TRBJ1-5
TGTGCCAGCACCACAATGGACAACCCAGGGTGGCCCCAGCATTTT
CASTTMDNPGWPQHF
>TRBV11-1|TRBD2|-|TRBJ2-7
TGTGCCAGCAGCTTCCGGCCGGGACTAGCAGCTAGCTCCTACGAGCAGTACTTC
CASSFRPGLAASSYEQYF
>TRBV6-6|TRBD1|-|TRBJ1-1
TGTGCCAGCAGTTACTCAGGGACAGGGCGAGGGACTGAAGCTTTCTTT
CASSYSGTGRGTEAFF
>TRBV19|-|-|TRBJ1-5
TGTGCCAGTAGTATAGTCCCCCTACCGGGGCAGCCCCAGCATTTT
CASSIVPLPGQPQHF
>TRBV27|TRBD1|-|TRBJ1-5
TGTGCCAGCAGTTCCCGACAGGGGCCTCAGCCCCAGCATTTT
CASSSRQGPQPQHF
>TRBV7-2|-|-|TRBJ2-7
TGTGCCAGCAGCTCCACTAGATCCCTCTACGAGCAGTACTTC
CASSSTRSLYEQYF
>TRBV5-1|-|-|TRBJ1-1
TGCGCCAGCAGCTGGGGGGGTGACACTGAAGCTTTCTTT
CASSWGGDTEAFF
>TRBV19|TRBD1|-|TRBJ2-7
TGTGCCAGTAGTATAGCTGCCAGGACAGGGGCCTACGAGCAGTACTTC
CASSIAARTGAYEQYF
>TRBV18|TRBD1|-|TRBJ1-2
TGTGCCAGCTCACCATCCAACAGGGGAAACTATGGCTACACCTTC
CASSPSNRGNYGYTF
>TRBV7-8|TRBD2|-|TRBJ2-7
TGTGCCAGCAGCTTCACGACTAGCGGGCAGTACTTC
CASSFTTSGQYF
>TRBV27|-|-|TRBJ1-4
TGTGCCAGCAGTTCCAGGGGCTTTAATGAAAAACTGTTTTTT
CASSSRGFNEKLFF
>TRBV6-1|TRBD1|-|TRBJ1-2
TGTGCCAGCAGTGAACCCGGGACAGCTAACTATGGCTACACCTTC
CASSEPGTANYGYTF
>TRBV7-2|TRBD1|-|TRBJ1-1
TGTGCCAGCAGCTTTGCAGGGGGCCCGGGCACTGAAGCTTTCTTT
CASSFAGGPGTEAFF
>TRBV4-2|-|-|TRBJ2-2
TGTGCCAGCAGCCATCTGTCCTCCCCGAGGGGGCGGGGCACCGGGGAGCTGTTTTTT
CASSHLSSPRGRGTGELFF
>TRBV6-5|TRBD1|-|TRBJ2-5
TGTGCCAGTCGACAGGGGCAGACCCAGTACTTC
CASRQGQTQYF
>TRBV7-8|TRBD1|-|TRBJ2-3
TGTGCCAGCAGCTCCCCAACCCCCAGGGGGATGTTAACAGATACGCAGTATTTT
CASSSPTPRGMLTDTQYF
>TRBV5-1|-|-|TRBJ1-4
TGCGCCAGAACTCAGGGGACATGGCGTGAAAAACTGTTTTTT
CARTQGTWREKLFF
>TRBV9|TRBD2|-|TRBJ2-3
TGTGCCAGCAGCGCGGGACTAGCGGGGGGCGTTTTAGATACGCAGTATTTT
CASSAGLAGGVLDTQYF
>TRBV6-5|-|-|TRBJ1-5
TGTGCCAGCAGATCACAGGGCTATAATCAGCCCCAGCATTTT
CASRSQGYNQPQHF
>TRBV4-1|-|-|TRBJ1-5
TGCGCCAGCAGCGCCGATCGGGGGGCAGGGCAGCCCCAGCATTTT
CASSADRGAGQPQHF
>TRBV19|-|-|TRBJ2-7
TGTGCCAGTAGTCCCAGTGGGCCCTACGAGCAGTACTTC
CASSPSGPYEQYF
>TRBV7-9|TRBD1|-|TRBJ2-7
TGTGCCAGCAGCGTAAACCGGGACAGGGTCTACGAGCAGTACTTC
CASSVNRDRVYEQYF
>TRBV6-5|TRBD1|-|TRBJ1-6
TGTGCCAGCAGTCTCACAGGGGGCAGTAATTCACCCCTCCACTTT
CASSLTGGSNSPLHF
>TRBV10-1|-|-|TRBJ2-1
TGCGCCAGCAGTGAGGCAGCGGGCTTGGGAAATGAGCAGTTCTTC
CASSEAAGLGNEQFF